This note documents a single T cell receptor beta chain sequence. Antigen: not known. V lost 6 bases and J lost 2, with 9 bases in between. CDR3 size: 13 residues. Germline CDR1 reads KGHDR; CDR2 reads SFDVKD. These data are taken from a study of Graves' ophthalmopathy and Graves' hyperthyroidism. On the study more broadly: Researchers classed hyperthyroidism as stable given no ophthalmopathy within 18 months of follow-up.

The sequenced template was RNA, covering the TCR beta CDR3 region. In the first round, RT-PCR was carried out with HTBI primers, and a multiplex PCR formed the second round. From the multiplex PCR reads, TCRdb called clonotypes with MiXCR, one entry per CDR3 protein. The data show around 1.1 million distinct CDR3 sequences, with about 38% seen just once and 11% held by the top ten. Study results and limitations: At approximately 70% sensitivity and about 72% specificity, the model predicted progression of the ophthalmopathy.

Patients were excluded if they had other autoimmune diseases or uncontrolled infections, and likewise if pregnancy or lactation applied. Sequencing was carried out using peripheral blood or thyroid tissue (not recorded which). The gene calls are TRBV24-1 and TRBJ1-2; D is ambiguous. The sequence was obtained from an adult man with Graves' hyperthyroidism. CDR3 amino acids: CATSSNRNYGYTF. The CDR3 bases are TGTGCCACCAGTTCGAACAGAAACTATGGCTACACCTTC.